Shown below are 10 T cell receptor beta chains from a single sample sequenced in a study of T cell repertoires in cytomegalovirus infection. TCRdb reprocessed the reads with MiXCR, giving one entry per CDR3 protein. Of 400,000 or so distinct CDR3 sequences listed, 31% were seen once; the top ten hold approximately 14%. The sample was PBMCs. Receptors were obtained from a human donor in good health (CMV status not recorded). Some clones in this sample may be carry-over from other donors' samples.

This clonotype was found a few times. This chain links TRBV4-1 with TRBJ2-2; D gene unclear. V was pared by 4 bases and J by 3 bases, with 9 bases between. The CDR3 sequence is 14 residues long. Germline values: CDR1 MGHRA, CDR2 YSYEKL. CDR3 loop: CASSPLLHTGELFF. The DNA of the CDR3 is TGCGCCAGCAGCCCCCTGCTTCACACCGGGGAGCTGTTTTTT.

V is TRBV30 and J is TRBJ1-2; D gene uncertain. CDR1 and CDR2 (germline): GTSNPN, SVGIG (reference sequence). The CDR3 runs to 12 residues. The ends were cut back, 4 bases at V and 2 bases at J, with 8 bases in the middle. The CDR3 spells CAWIGGNYGYTF. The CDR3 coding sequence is TGTGCCTGGATTGGCGGGAACTATGGCTACACCTTC.

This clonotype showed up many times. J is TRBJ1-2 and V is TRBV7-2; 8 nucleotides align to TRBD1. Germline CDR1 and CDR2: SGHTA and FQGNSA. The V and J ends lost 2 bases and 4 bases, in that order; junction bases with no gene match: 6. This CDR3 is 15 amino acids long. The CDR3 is CASSLTGGLGYGYTF. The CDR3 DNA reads TGTGCCAGCAGCTTAACAGGGGGGCTAGGCTATGGCTACACCTTC.

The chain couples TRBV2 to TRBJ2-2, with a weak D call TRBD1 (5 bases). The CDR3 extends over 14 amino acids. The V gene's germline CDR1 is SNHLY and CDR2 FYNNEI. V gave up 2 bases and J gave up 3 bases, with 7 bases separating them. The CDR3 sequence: CASSEQGYTGELFF. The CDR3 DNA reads TGTGCCAGCAGTGAACAGGGCTACACCGGGGAGCTGTTTTTT.

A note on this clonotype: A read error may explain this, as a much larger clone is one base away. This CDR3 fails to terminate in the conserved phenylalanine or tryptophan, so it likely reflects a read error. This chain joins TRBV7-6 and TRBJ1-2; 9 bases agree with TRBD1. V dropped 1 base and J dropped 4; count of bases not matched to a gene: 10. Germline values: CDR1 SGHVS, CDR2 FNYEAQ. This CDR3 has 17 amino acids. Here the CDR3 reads CASSLDPTGGRGYGYTL. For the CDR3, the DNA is TGTGCCAGCAGCTTAGACCCAACAGGGGGCAGAGGCTATGGCTACACCTTA.

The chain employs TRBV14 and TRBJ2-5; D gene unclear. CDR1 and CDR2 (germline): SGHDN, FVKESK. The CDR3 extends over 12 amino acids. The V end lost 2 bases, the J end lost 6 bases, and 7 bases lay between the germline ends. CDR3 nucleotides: TGTGCCAGCAGCCAAATTCAAAAGACCCAGTACTTC. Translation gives CASSQIQKTQYF. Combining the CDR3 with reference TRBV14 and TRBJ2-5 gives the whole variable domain EAGVTQFPSHSVIEKGQTVTLRCDPISGHDNLYWYRRVMGKEIKFLLHFVKESKQDESGMPNNRFLAERTGGTYSTLKVQPAELEDSGVYFCASSQIQKTQYFGPGTRLLVL.

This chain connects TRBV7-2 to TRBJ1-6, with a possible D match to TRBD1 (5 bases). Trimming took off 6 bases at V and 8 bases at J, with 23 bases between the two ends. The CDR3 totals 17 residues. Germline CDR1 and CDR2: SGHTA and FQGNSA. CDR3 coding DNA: TGTGCCAGCAGAGAAGAGGGACTGGGGAAGAGGCATTCACCCCTCCACTTT. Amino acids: CASREEGLGKRHSPLHF. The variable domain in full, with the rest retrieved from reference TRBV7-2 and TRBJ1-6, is GAGVSQSPSNKVTEKGKDVELRCDPISGHTALYWYRQSLGQGLEFLIYFQGNSAPDKSGLPSDRFSAERTGGSVSTLTIQRTQQEDSAVYLCASREEGLGKRHSPLHFGNGTRLTVT.

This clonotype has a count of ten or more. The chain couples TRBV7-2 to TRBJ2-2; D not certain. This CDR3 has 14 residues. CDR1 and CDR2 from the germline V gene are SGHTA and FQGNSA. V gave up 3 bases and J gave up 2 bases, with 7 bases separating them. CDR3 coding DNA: TGTGCCAGCAGCTTCAAAGTTAACACCGGGGAGCTGTTTTTT. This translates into CASSFKVNTGELFF.

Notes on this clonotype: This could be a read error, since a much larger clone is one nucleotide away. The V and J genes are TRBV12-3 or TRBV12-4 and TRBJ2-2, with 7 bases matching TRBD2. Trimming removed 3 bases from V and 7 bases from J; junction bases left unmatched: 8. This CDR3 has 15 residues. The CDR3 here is CASSFRGVSDGELFF. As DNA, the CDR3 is TGTGCCAGCAGTTTCCGGGGGGTATCCGACGGGGAGCTGTTTTTT.

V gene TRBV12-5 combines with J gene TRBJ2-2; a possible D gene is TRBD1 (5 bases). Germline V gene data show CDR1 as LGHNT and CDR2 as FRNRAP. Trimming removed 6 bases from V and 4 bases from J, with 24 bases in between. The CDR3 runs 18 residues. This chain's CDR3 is CASGRAFADSSVTGELFF. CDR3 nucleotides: TGTGCTAGTGGCCGTGCCTTCGCAGACAGCTCGGTCACCGGGGAGCTGTTTTTT.